Below are 22 T cell receptor beta chains sequenced from a single sample in a study of siplizumab effects on memory and regulatory T cells (dated by TCRdb to between 2019 and 2020). Libraries were prepared through the immunoSEQ multiplex PCR assay. TCRdb took this table from immuneACCESS and kept in-frame rearrangements with V and J called. Such tables lack part of the clones; where checked against another copy, unresolved V genes explain under half of the gap, and the rest is unexplained. Recorded for this sample are fewer than 70,000 clones; 80% to 90% of them occurred a single time. The top ten constitute about 1.5% of the sample. The sequenced material came from Tregs sorted from blood. These receptor sequences come from a human donor in good health.

The genes are TRBV10-3 and TRBJ1-1; TRBD1 matches 8 bases. CDR1 and CDR2 (germline): ENHRY, SYGVKD. This CDR3 is 15 amino acids long. Trimming at V came to 4 bases and at J to 6 bases, leaving 10 bases not matched to a gene. CDR3 loop: CAISGTGTGVSEAFF. The CDR3 region has the DNA TGTGCCATCAGTGGTACCGGGACAGGAGTCTCTGAAGCTTTCTTT.

V is TRBV7-9 and J is TRBJ2-5, with D perhaps matching TRBD1 (5 bases). Germline V lookup: CDR1 SEHNR, CDR2 FQNEAQ (reference sequence). The CDR3 contains 15 residues. Trimming removed 0 bases at V and 2 bases at J, with 10 bases between. The CDR3 DNA reads as TGTGCCAGCAGCTTAGCATACAGGAGTCAAGAGACCCAGTACTTC. It codes for CASSLAYRSQETQYF.

The chain joins TRBV28 to TRBJ2-4, with 11 nucleotides matching TRBD1. The germline CDR1 and CDR2 sequences are MDHEN and SYDVKM. The CDR3 totals 13 residues. Trimming took 6 bases from V and 8 from J; bases not matched to a gene: 3. The CDR3 sequence: CASRGQGGDIQYF. In DNA form, the CDR3 reads TGTGCCAGCAGGGGACAGGGGGGAGACATTCAGTACTTC.

This chain uses TRBV16 with TRBJ1-1; no definite D call. CDR1 is KGHSY and CDR2 is FQNENV in the germline V gene. The germline V and J ends were trimmed by 2 bases and 11 bases, with 12 bases remaining between them. This CDR3 is built from 12 residues. DNA of the CDR3: TGTGCCAGCAGCCAAATCGGGGTTAAGGCTTTCTTT. It translates to CASSQIGVKAFF.

The chain employs TRBV19 and TRBJ2-1; perhaps TRBD1 as D (6 bases). Per germline, CDR1 LNHDA and CDR2 SQIVND (reference sequence). V lost 2 bases to trimming and J lost 1 base, with 12 bases between them. This CDR3 comprises 16 residues. CDR3 sequence reads: CASSISTGRSYNEQFF. CDR3 DNA: TGTGCCAGTAGTATATCAACAGGGAGATCCTACAATGAGCAGTTCTTC.

The chain couples TRBV10-2 to TRBJ2-7, with 7 bases that match TRBD1. The trim removed 0 bases at V and 4 bases at J, leaving 12 bases unmatched. This CDR3 is 17 amino acids long. Per the germline V gene, CDR1 is WSHSY and CDR2 is SAAADI. CDR3 nucleotides: TGCGCCAGCAGTGAGTCTAGGACAGGACGAACTTTATACGAGCAGTACTTC. It specifies CASSESRTGRTLYEQYF.

The rearrangement links TRBV27 to TRBJ1-5; 8 bases line up with TRBD1. The CDR3 runs to 15 residues. After removal of 3 bases from V and 3 bases from J, the junction contained 4 bases not matched to a gene. Germline CDR1 MNHEY, CDR2 SMNVEV (reference sequence). CDR3 in amino acids: CASSFDRGHNQPQHF. In nucleotides, the CDR3 is TGTGCCAGCAGTTTCGACAGGGGACACAATCAGCCCCAGCATTTT.

J is TRBJ1-2 and V is TRBV19; weak D call: TRBD1 (6 bases). V was shortened by 7 bases and J by 5 bases, with 23 bases between the two germline ends. The CDR3 loop spans 16 amino acids. Germline CDR1 and CDR2: LNHDA and SQIVND (reference sequence). CDR3 DNA: TGTGCCAGTAAAAGCGGGGGCTTAGATTTGCTGTATGGCTACACCTTC. It is translated as CASKSGGLDLLYGYTF.

With regard to this clone: Additional DNA sequences in this sample encode the identical CDR3. This chain links TRBV7-3 with TRBJ2-1; no reliable D call. Germline V gene data show CDR1 as SGHTA and CDR2 as FQGTGA. Trimming took 1 base from V and 6 from J, leaving 4 bases between them. This CDR3 contains 12 residues. The CDR3 protein is CASSLNSNEQFF. In nucleotides, the CDR3 is TGTGCCAGCAGCTTAAACTCCAATGAGCAGTTCTTC.

The chain has TRBV5-1 and TRBJ2-3; D not resolved. V lost 3 bases to trimming and J lost 7 bases, with 6 bases between them. Germline CDR1 and CDR2: SGHRS and YFSETQ. The CDR3 is 11 amino acids. The CDR3 region has the DNA TGCGCCAGCAGCTCCGTGAATACGCAGTATTTT. This sequence encodes CASSSVNTQYF.

The chain has TRBV11-2 and TRBJ2-3, with 7 bases aligning to TRBD2. Germline CDR1 and CDR2: SGHAT and FQNNGV. CDR3 size: 15 residues. Trimming took 5 bases from V and 2 from J; bases not matched to a gene: 7. The CDR3 is CASSHLAVNTDTQYF. CDR3 in DNA: TGTGCCAGCAGCCACCTAGCGGTCAACACAGATACGCAGTATTTT.

Notes on this clone: Other DNA sequences in the sample encode the same CDR3. V gene TRBV6-5 combines with J gene TRBJ2-1; tentative D call: TRBD1 (5 bases). The V and J ends lost 2 bases and 2 bases respectively, with 10 bases between them. The CDR3 has 15 amino acids. The V gene's germline CDR1 is MNHEY and CDR2 SVGAGI. CDR3 in amino acids: CASSYRGRAYNEQFF. CDR3 bases: TGTGCCAGCAGTTACAGAGGCAGGGCCTACAATGAGCAGTTCTTC.

This clone is classed as medium-sized. The J gene is TRBJ1-5, the V gene TRBV30, with 9 bases identical to TRBD1. After removal of 6 bases from V and 6 bases from J, the junction contained 12 bases not matched to a gene. CDR3 length equals 15 residues. Germline V gene lookup returns CDR1 GTSNPN and CDR2 SVGIG (reference sequence). The CDR3 protein is CACKMDRGVVQPQHF. The DNA of the CDR3 is TGTGCCTGCAAAATGGACAGGGGAGTGGTTCAGCCCCAGCATTTT.

This rearrangement joins TRBV13 to TRBJ2-3; 8 nucleotides match TRBD2. CDR1 is PRHDT, CDR2 FYEKMQ, per germline (reference sequence). V shed 5 bases and J 1 base; nucleotides not matched to a gene: 5. This CDR3 contains 15 residues. The CDR3 protein is CASSPSGRGTDTQYF. In DNA form, the CDR3 reads TGTGCCAGCAGCCCGAGCGGGAGAGGCACAGATACGCAGTATTTT.

V is TRBV2 and J is TRBJ2-3; 7 nucleotides align to TRBD2. The CDR3 has 16 residues. Germline V gene sequence: CDR1 SNHLY, CDR2 FYNNEI. Germline trimming cut 4 bases from V and 6 bases from J; bases unmatched to any gene: 13. The CDR3 reads CASSVRTSSNLDTQYF. CDR3 bases: TGTGCCAGCAGTGTCCGGACTAGTAGCAACCTGGATACGCAGTATTTT.

As for this clone: Different DNA sequences within this sample yield the same CDR3. The V call is TRBV6-6, the J call TRBJ2-7, with TRBD1 matching over 7 bases. This CDR3 spans 14 amino acids. Germline lookup yields CDR1 MNHNY and CDR2 SVGAGI (reference sequence). The V gene end was trimmed by 4 bases and the J gene end by 2 bases; junction bases not matched to a gene: 5. Written as DNA, the CDR3 is TGTGCCAGCAGTTCCCGGGACAGAACCTACGAGCAGTACTTC. It is translated as CASSSRDRTYEQYF.

The chain is built from TRBV6-5 and TRBJ2-2; D call uncertain. CDR1 and CDR2 (germline): MNHEY, SVGAGI. This CDR3 spans 13 amino acids. V lost 7 bases to trimming and J lost 2 bases, with 8 bases between them. The CDR3 is CASMWVNTGELFF. In DNA form, the CDR3 reads TGTGCCAGCATGTGGGTTAACACCGGGGAGCTGTTTTTT.

This chain links TRBV7-9 with TRBJ2-3; D unclear. V was cut by 4 bases and J by 2 bases, with 1 base left in between. The CDR3 is made up of 11 amino acids. Germline CDR1 reads SEHNR; CDR2 reads FQNEAQ (reference sequence). CDR3 DNA sequence: TGTGCCAGCAGCTCCACAGATACGCAGTATTTT. Its translation: CASSSTDTQYF.

This clone occurred a few times. The chain employs TRBV6-4 and TRBJ2-1; D remains unclear. Per the germline V gene, CDR1 is MRHNA and CDR2 is SNTAGT. Between the trimmed V and J ends, which lost 3 bases and 0 bases, there was a span of 9 bases. The CDR3 is 15 residues long. The CDR3 region is CASSEAFSSYNEQFF. In nucleotides, the CDR3 is TGTGCCAGCAGTGAGGCTTTTAGCTCCTACAATGAGCAGTTCTTC.

The chain combines TRBV19 with TRBJ1-1; D is perhaps TRBD1 (6 bases). Germline CDR1 is LNHDA and CDR2 is SQIVND (reference sequence). This CDR3 spans 14 amino acids. Trimming pared 3 bases from V and 1 base from J, leaving 9 bases between. CDR3 in DNA: TGTGCCAGTAGTATCTTGACAGGGAACACTGAAGCTTTCTTT. Protein sequence: CASSILTGNTEAFF.

The CDR3 here is CASSPPLAGFGGNIQYF. For the CDR3, the DNA is TGTGCCAGCTCACCACCCCTAGCGGGTTTTGGGGGAAACATTCAGTACTTC. The chain couples TRBV18 to TRBJ2-4; 8 bases align to TRBD2. Germline loops: CDR1 KGHSH, CDR2 LQKENI. After removal of 0 bases from V and 6 bases from J, the junction contained 10 bases not matched to a gene. The CDR3 consists of 17 residues.

This rearrangement joins TRBV11-2 to TRBJ2-1, with TRBD2 matching over 8 bases. Unmatched junction bases numbered 5, after V lost 4 bases and J lost 12 bases. CDR3 size: 12 residues. CDR1 is SGHAT, CDR2 FQNNGV, per germline. This chain's CDR3 is CASSSPGLGQFF. The CDR3 region has the DNA TGTGCCAGCAGCTCCCCGGGACTAGGGCAGTTCTTC.